The 25 T cell receptor beta chains given below trace back to one sample, sequenced in a study of blood T cells in healthy people across ages. Using a J-beta primer mix together with a sample-barcoded 5' primer, a second PCR was run for about 6 to 11 cycles. TCRdb analysed the 5' RACE reads with MiXCR anew, one entry per CDR3 protein. Of about 320,000 distinct CDR3 sequences in the sample, less than 30% were seen once. Sequencing input: blood. The source is a woman between 70 and 85 years old in good health.

This chain joins TRBV12-3 or TRBV12-4 and TRBJ1-2; D is perhaps TRBD1 (6 bases). The V end lost 7 bases, the J end lost 4 bases, and 10 bases lay between the germline ends. CDR3 size: 12 residues. The CDR3 nucleotides read TGTGCCAGCAATGACAGGTCCTATGGCTACACCTTC. Its translation: CASNDRSYGYTF.

This clonotype turned up a few times. V gene TRBV20-1 combines with J gene TRBJ1-1, with 7 bases lining up with TRBD1. This CDR3 contains 15 residues. The J segment lost 5 bases and the V segment lost 0 bases, leaving 9 bases of the junction unmatched. In germline, CDR1 is DFQATT, CDR2 SNEGSKA (reference sequence). CDR3 nucleotides: TGCAGTGCTAGAGAGGCAGGGGGAGTGGTGACTGAAGCTTTCTTT. This gives the protein CSAREAGGVVTEAFF.

J is TRBJ2-5 and V is TRBV9; weak D call: TRBD2 (6 bases). Near its end, the DNA agrees better with TRBJ2-1, so the J call may be wrong. The CDR3 spans 14 residues. CDR1 is SGDLS and CDR2 is YYNGEE in the germline V gene. This CDR3 is CASSRGPPGVEQFF. CDR3 bases: TGTGCCAGCAGCCGGGGACCTCCGGGGGTTGAGCAGTTCTTC.

This clonotype has only a few counts. The chain carries TRBV4-3 and TRBJ1-4; perhaps TRBD1 as D (6 bases). This CDR3 is built from 15 residues. Germline-derived CDR1 and CDR2 are LGHNA and YSLEER. The V and J ends lost 0 bases and 5 bases respectively, with 10 bases between them. The CDR3 DNA follows: TGCGCCAGCAGCCAAGAGGGGCAGGGGAATGAAAAACTGTTTTTT. Translated: CASSQEGQGNEKLFF.

The rearrangement uses TRBV20-1 and TRBJ2-5; 14 bases align to TRBD2. The length of the CDR3 is 17 residues. Losses at the gene ends were 5 bases for V and 4 bases for J; bases not matched to a gene: 12. Germline V gene data show CDR1 as DFQATT and CDR2 as SNEGSKA (reference sequence). The CDR3 nucleotides are TGCAGTGCTGCTCCGGGGACTAGCGGGAGCCAGGGAGAGACCCAGTACTTC. Translating gives CSAAPGTSGSQGETQYF.

The rearrangement uses TRBV4-1 and TRBJ2-5; 8 bases line up with TRBD2. Judging by the DNA end, TRBJ2-7 fits better; the J call may be wrong. CDR1 and CDR2 from the germline V gene are MGHRA and YSYEKL. The CDR3 contains 15 residues. The CDR3 here is CASSQEAGATYEQYF. CDR3 nucleotides: TGCGCCAGCAGCCAGGAAGCGGGAGCAACCTACGAGCAGTACTTC.

The rearrangement joins TRBV5-1 to TRBJ2-1; perhaps TRBD2 as D (6 bases). This CDR3 region has 15 residues. CDR1 and CDR2 (germline): SGHRS, YFSETQ. With 3 bases removed from V and 7 bases from J, the gap between germline ends came to 17 bases. The CDR3: CASSSGLLVQNEQFF. The CDR3 coding sequence is TGCGCCAGCAGCTCCGGACTACTCGTCCAAAATGAGCAGTTCTTC.

The CDR3, as DNA: TGTGCCAGCAGCCCCTGGCAGGAGGGCACTGAAGCTTTCTTT. It codes for CASSPWQEGTEAFF. This rearrangement joins TRBV16 to TRBJ1-1; no definite D call. The V and J ends lost 4 bases and 4 bases respectively, with 13 bases between them. The germline gives CDR1 KGHSY, CDR2 FQNENV. The CDR3 has 14 residues.

This clonotype appeared a few times. One junction end disagrees with the germline gene, perhaps due to a read error. The V gene is TRBV5-1, the J gene TRBJ1-3; D unclear. The CDR3 is made up of 15 amino acids. Germline V gene data show CDR1 as SGHRS and CDR2 as YFSETQ. The CDR3: CASFPGDNNGSTIYF. CDR3 sequence (DNA): TGCGCCAGCTTTCCCGGGGATAATAACGGAAGCACCATATATTTT.

V and J are TRBV18 and TRBJ2-7; D remains unclear. The CDR3 length is 14 residues. Germline V gene sequence: CDR1 KGHSH, CDR2 LQKENI. The germline V and J ends were trimmed by 0 bases and 0 bases, with 6 bases remaining between them. This CDR3 is CASSPPSISYEQYF. CDR3 DNA sequence: TGTGCCAGCTCACCACCGTCTATCTCCTACGAGCAGTACTTC.

This clonotype was observed a handful of times. The V gene is TRBV18, the J gene TRBJ2-2, with 10 positions matching TRBD2. Per germline, CDR1 KGHSH and CDR2 LQKENI. The J segment lost 4 bases and the V segment lost 3 bases, leaving 8 bases of the junction unmatched. There are 17 residues in the CDR3. The CDR3 sequence: CASSPLPGLASTGELFF. CDR3 nucleotides: TGTGCCAGCTCACCTCTACCGGGACTAGCGTCCACCGGGGAGCTGTTTTTT.

V usage is TRBV6-2 or TRBV6-3 and J usage is TRBJ2-4; 11 bases are a match to TRBD2. Trimming at V came to 6 bases and at J to 1 base, leaving 8 bases not matched to a gene. The length of the CDR3 is 17 residues. CDR1 and CDR2 from the germline V gene are MNHEY and SVGEGT. CDR3 region: CASRPTSGNSAKNIQYF. The CDR3, as DNA: TGTGCCAGCAGGCCGACTAGCGGGAATTCGGCCAAAAACATTCAGTACTTC.

The V gene is TRBV7-2, the J gene TRBJ2-7; D is possibly TRBD1 or TRBD2 (5 bases each). From germline, CDR1 is SGHTA and CDR2 FQGNSA. This CDR3 is 14 amino acids long. Trimming removed 3 bases at V and 2 bases at J, with 11 bases between. The chain's CDR3 is CASSFGAVAYEQYF. The CDR3 DNA reads as TGTGCCAGCAGCTTCGGGGCGGTAGCCTACGAGCAGTACTTC.

The chain has TRBV29-1 and TRBJ2-3; the D is unclear. The CDR3 totals 11 residues. Per the germline V gene, CDR1 is SQVTM and CDR2 is ANQGSEA. The V end was cut by 4 bases, the J end by 4 bases, with 6 bases between. CDR3 sequence reads: CSVVSPDTQYF. CDR3 sequence (DNA): TGCAGCGTTGTATCCCCAGATACGCAGTATTTT.

The genes are TRBV20-1 and TRBJ2-1, with 10 bases fitting TRBD2. This CDR3 has 13 residues. V lost 6 bases and J lost 7; bases outside the gene matches: 6. Germline V lookup: CDR1 DFQATT, CDR2 SNEGSKA (reference sequence). The CDR3 loop reads CSARTSGANEQFF. In DNA, the CDR3 is TGCAGTGCCCGGACTAGCGGAGCAAATGAGCAGTTCTTC.

The chain employs TRBV6-1 and TRBJ2-6, with D uncertain. The CDR3 contains 14 residues. CDR1 is MNHNS and CDR2 is SASEGT in the germline V gene. Trimming cost V 5 bases and J 4 bases, with 9 bases left between them. The CDR3 coding sequence is TGTGCCAGCAGTTTCCGGCGGGGGGCCAACGTCCTGACTTTC. This encodes CASSFRRGANVLTF.

The J gene is TRBJ1-3, the V gene TRBV9; D gene uncertain. Germline CDR1 reads SGDLS; CDR2 reads YYNGEE. V lost 4 bases and J lost 5, with 16 bases in between. The CDR3 is 15 residues long. The CDR3 nucleotides are TGTGCCAGCAGCTCGACACCCCTAGGTAGAAACACCATATATTTT. It encodes CASSSTPLGRNTIYF.

The V gene is TRBV6-5, the J gene TRBJ1-1; no clear D gene. The CDR3 is 16 amino acids. Germline assignment: CDR1 MNHEY and CDR2 SVGAGI. V was trimmed by 1 base and J by 2 bases, leaving 14 bases between them. CDR3 sequence (DNA): TGTGCCAGCAGTTACTACTCGACCCTGGGCAACACTGAAGCTTTCTTT. Its protein is CASSYYSTLGNTEAFF.

This clonotype was found many times. This sequence joins TRBV28 and TRBJ1-4; D is undetermined. The V end was cut by 3 bases, the J end by 3 bases, with 8 bases between. The CDR3 runs 14 residues. The germline CDR1 and CDR2 sequences are MDHEN and SYDVKM. As DNA, the CDR3 is TGTGCCAGCAGTTTTAGGCGATCTAATGAAAAACTGTTTTTT. Its translation: CASSFRRSNEKLFF.

The chain uses TRBV5-4 and TRBJ2-1; tentatively, D is TRBD1 or TRBD2 (5 bases each). CDR1 is SGHNT, CDR2 YYREEE, per germline (reference sequence). The V gene lost 0 bases and the J gene lost 0 bases, with 10 bases spanning the gap. This CDR3 is 16 amino acids long. CDR3 DNA: TGTGCCAGCAGCTTGGGGGGACCGAGCTCCTACAATGAGCAGTTCTTC. Encoded protein: CASSLGGPSSYNEQFF.

The chain has TRBV4-2 and TRBJ2-5, with TRBD2 as a possible D gene (6 bases). V was clipped by 0 bases and J by 4 bases, with 6 bases between them. The CDR3 runs 13 residues. Germline V gene lookup returns CDR1 LGHNA and CDR2 YNFKEQ. As DNA, the CDR3 is TGTGCCAGCAGCCAAGAGGGAGGAGAGACCCAGTACTTC. Protein product: CASSQEGGETQYF.

This chain connects TRBV3-1 to TRBJ2-7; 7 bases fit TRBD1. The germline CDR1 and CDR2 sequences are LGHDT and YNNKEL (reference sequence). The CDR3 consists of 13 residues. Unmatched junction bases numbered 8, after V lost 0 bases and J lost 12 bases. The CDR3: CASSQDFGTARYF. The CDR3 DNA is TGTGCCAGCAGCCAAGATTTCGGGACAGCTAGGTACTTC.

The rearrangement links TRBV7-9 to TRBJ1-1; D uncertain. In germline, CDR1 is SEHNR, CDR2 FQNEAQ (reference sequence). The CDR3 consists of 13 residues. V dropped 5 bases and J dropped 10 bases, with 17 bases sitting between them. CDR3 amino acids: CASSKLPSFGAFF. The CDR3 DNA reads as TGTGCCAGCAGCAAGCTACCGAGCTTTGGAGCTTTCTTT.

As concerns this clonotype: The junction differs from germline at one of its ends, possibly a read error. V is TRBV2 and J is TRBJ2-5; 11 bases map to TRBD2. Germline V gene sequence: CDR1 SNHLY, CDR2 FYNNEI. This CDR3 is built from 15 residues. CDR3 in DNA: TGTGCCAGCAGTGTCACTAGCGGGAGTTTCGGTGAGCGGTTCTTC. It codes for CASSVTSGSFGERFF.

This clonotype was seen many times. The chain couples TRBV24-1 to TRBJ2-1, with 8 bases fitting TRBD2. There are 15 residues in the CDR3. Germline-derived CDR1 and CDR2 are KGHDR and SFDVKD. Trimming cost V 7 bases and J 2 bases; bases outside gene matches: 6. The CDR3 here is CATSGSSGPYNEQFF. CDR3 in DNA: TGTGCCACCAGCGGGTCTAGCGGGCCCTACAATGAGCAGTTCTTC.